The 6 T cell receptor beta chains below come from one sample, sequenced in a study of blood T cell repertoires in COVID-19. Generated by immunoSEQ multiplex PCR, the TCRdb table keeps only in-frame clones and is missing some. The table lists over 55,000 clones, around four fifths of them singletons. Sequences were obtained from peripheral blood. All receptors come from a human donor in a cohort sampled during active COVID-19.

The chain couples TRBV11-2 to TRBJ1-6, with TRBD1 matching over 8 bases. The V gene's germline CDR1 is SGHAT and CDR2 FQNNGV. The ends lost 7 bases at V and 7 bases at J; junction bases unmatched: 9. The CDR3 covers 15 residues. The CDR3 nucleotides read TGTGCCAGCACCACAGGACAGGGCAGAAATTCACCCCTCCACTTT. This sequence encodes CASTTGQGRNSPLHF. Full variable domain (missing parts from reference TRBV11-2 and TRBJ1-6): EAGVAQSPRYKIIEKRQSVAFWCNPISGHATLYWYQQILGQGPKLLIQFQNNGVVDDSQLPKDRFSAERLKGVDSTLKIQPAKLEDSAVYLCASTTGQGRNSPLHFGNGTRLTVT.

V gene TRBV18 combines with J gene TRBJ1-1; 9 positions match TRBD1. The germline CDR1 and CDR2 sequences are KGHSH and LQKENI. The CDR3 runs to 14 residues. The V segment lost 2 bases and the J segment 3 bases; nucleotides outside the gene matches: 1. The CDR3 region is CASSPGTGYTEAFF. The CDR3 DNA reads TGTGCCAGCTCACCAGGGACAGGGTACACTGAAGCTTTCTTT.

This clone has a single count. The rearrangement links TRBV12-3 or TRBV12-4 to TRBJ2-5; D is unclear. Trimming left V 5 bases short and J 2 bases short, with 3 bases between. There are 11 residues in the CDR3. The CDR3 is CASSQQETQYF. The CDR3 DNA follows: TGTGCCAGCAGTCAACAAGAGACCCAGTACTTC.

The rearrangement uses TRBV29-1 and TRBJ1-1; possible D gene TRBD1, 5 bases. Per germline, CDR1 SQVTM and CDR2 ANQGSEA. The CDR3 covers 13 residues. The V and J ends lost 6 bases and 1 base respectively, with 12 bases between them. The CDR3 nucleotides are TGCAGCGTGGGGGGTGTCAAGAACACTGAAGCTTTCTTT. It codes for CSVGGVKNTEAFF.

This chain joins TRBV9 and TRBJ1-2, with D perhaps matching TRBD1 (5 bases). V lost 4 bases, J lost 6 bases, and 13 bases lay in between. The germline CDR1 and CDR2 sequences are SGDLS and YYNGEE. The CDR3 sequence is 13 residues long. The DNA of the CDR3 is TGTGCCAGCAGCCCTAGCGGGGGTAATGGCTACACCTTC. As protein: CASSPSGGNGYTF.

The chain couples TRBV11-2 to TRBJ2-7, with a possible D match to TRBD2 (6 bases). Germline V gene sequence: CDR1 SGHAT, CDR2 FQNNGV. The CDR3 consists of 15 residues. The ends were cut back, 5 bases at V and 1 base at J, with 15 bases in the middle. The CDR3 nucleotides are TGTGCCAGCAGCCCTTGGGGAGGCTATTCCTACGAGCAGTACTTC. Translated: CASSPWGGYSYEQYF.